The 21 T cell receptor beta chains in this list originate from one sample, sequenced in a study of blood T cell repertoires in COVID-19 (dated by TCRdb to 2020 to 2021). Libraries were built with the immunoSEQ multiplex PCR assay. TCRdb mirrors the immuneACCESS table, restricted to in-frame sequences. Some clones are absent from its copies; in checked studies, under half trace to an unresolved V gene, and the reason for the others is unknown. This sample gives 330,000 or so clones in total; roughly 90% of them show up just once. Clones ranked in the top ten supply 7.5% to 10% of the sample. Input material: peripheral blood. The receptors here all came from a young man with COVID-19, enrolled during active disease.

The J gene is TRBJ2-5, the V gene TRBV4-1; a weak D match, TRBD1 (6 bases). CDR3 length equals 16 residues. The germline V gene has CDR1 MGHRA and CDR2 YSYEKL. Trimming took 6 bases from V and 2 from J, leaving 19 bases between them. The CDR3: CASSPRSGTSQETQYF. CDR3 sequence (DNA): TGCGCCAGCAGTCCAAGGTCCGGGACATCACAAGAGACCCAGTACTTC.

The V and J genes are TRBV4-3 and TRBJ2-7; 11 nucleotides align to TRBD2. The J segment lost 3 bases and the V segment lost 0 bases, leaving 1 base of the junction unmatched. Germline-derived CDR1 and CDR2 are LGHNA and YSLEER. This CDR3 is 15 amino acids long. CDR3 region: CASSQDTSGGYEQYF. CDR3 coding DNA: TGCGCCAGCAGCCAAGATACTAGCGGGGGCTACGAGCAGTACTTC.

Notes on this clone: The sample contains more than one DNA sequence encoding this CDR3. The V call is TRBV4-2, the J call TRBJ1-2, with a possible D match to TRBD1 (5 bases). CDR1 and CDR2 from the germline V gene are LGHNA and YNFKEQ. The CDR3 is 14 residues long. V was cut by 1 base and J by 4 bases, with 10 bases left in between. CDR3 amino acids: CASSQGGGPYGYTF. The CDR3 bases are TGTGCCAGCAGCCAAGGGGGCGGCCCCTATGGCTACACCTTC.

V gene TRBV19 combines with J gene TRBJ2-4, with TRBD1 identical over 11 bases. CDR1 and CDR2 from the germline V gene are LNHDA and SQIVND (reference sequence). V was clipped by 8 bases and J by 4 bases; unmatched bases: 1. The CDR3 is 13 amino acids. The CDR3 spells CASWDRGKNIQYF. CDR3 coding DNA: TGTGCCAGTTGGGACAGGGGGAAAAACATTCAGTACTTC.

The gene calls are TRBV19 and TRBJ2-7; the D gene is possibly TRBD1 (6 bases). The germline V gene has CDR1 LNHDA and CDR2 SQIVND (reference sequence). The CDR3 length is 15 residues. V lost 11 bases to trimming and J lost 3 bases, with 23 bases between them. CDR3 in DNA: TGTGCCTGCGGAAAGGTGACAGGCGATATCTACGAGCAGTACTTC. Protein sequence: CACGKVTGDIYEQYF.

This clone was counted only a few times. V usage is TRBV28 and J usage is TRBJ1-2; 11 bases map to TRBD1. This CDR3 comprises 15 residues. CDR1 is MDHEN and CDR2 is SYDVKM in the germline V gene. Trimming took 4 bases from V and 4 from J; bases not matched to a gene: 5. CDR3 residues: CASSSSGTGGYGYTF. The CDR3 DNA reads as TGTGCCAGCAGTTCCTCCGGGACAGGGGGCTATGGCTACACCTTC.

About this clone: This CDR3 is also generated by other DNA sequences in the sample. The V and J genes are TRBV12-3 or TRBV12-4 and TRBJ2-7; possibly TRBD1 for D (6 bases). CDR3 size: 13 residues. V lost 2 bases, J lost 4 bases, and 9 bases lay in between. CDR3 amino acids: CASSLWQGYEQYF. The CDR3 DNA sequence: TGTGCCAGCAGTTTATGGCAGGGGTACGAGCAGTACTTC.

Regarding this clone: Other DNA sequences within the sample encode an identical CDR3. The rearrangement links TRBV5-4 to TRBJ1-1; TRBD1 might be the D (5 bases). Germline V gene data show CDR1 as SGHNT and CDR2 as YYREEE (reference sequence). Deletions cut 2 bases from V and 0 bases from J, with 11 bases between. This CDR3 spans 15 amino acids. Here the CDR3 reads CASSLGPGVNTEAFF. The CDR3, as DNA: TGTGCCAGCAGCTTAGGACCGGGGGTGAACACTGAAGCTTTCTTT.

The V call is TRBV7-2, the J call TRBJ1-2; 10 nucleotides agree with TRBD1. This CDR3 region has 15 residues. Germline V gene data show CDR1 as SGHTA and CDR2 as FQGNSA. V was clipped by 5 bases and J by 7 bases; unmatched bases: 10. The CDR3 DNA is TGTGCCAGCAGCCCCGGGACAGGGGACTTGCGTGGCTACACCTTC. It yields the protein CASSPGTGDLRGYTF.

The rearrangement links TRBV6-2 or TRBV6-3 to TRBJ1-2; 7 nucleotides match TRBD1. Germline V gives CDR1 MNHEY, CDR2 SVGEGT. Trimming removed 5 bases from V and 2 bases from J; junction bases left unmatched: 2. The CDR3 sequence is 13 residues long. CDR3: CASSRDRNYGYTF. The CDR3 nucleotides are TGTGCCAGCAGTCGGGACAGAAACTATGGCTACACCTTC.

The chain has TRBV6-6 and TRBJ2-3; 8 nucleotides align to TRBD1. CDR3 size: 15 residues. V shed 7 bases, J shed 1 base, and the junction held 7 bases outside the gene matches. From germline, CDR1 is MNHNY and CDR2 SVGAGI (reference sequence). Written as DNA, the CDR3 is TGTGCCAGCACCGGGACAGGCCGGGGCACAGATACGCAGTATTTT. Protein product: CASTGTGRGTDTQYF.

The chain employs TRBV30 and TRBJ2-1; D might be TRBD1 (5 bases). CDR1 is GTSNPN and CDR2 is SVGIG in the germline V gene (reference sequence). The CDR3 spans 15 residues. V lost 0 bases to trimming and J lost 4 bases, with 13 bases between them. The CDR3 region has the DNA TGTGCCTGGAGTGTAGGGTCAGGGATTTACAATGAGCAGTTCTTC. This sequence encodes CAWSVGSGIYNEQFF.

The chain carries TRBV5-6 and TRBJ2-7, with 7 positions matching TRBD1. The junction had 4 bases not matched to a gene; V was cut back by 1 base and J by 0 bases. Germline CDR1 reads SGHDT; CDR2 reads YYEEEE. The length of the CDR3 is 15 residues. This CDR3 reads CASSLKQGPSYEQYF. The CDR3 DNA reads TGTGCCAGCAGCTTGAAACAGGGGCCCTCCTACGAGCAGTACTTC. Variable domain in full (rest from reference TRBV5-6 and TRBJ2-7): DAGVTQSPTHLIKTRGQQVTLRCSPKSGHDTVSWYQQALGQGPQFIFQYYEEEERQRGNFPDRFSGHQFPNYSSELNVNALLLGDSALYLCASSLKQGPSYEQYFGPGTRLTVT.

In DNA, the CDR3 is TGTGCCAGCTCACCACCCGACAGGTCCTACGAGCAGTACTTC. It yields the protein CASSPPDRSYEQYF. This chain joins TRBV18 and TRBJ2-7; possible D gene TRBD1, 6 bases. Germline V gene lookup returns CDR1 KGHSH and CDR2 LQKENI. V lost 0 bases and J lost 1, with 7 bases in between. The CDR3 loop spans 14 amino acids.

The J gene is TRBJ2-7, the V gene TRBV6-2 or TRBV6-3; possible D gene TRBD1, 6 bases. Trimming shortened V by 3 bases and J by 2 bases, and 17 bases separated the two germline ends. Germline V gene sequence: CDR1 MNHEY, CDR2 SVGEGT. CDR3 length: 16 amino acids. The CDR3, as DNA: TGTGCCAGCAGTTATGGGCAGACAGGCGATCCCTACGAGCAGTACTTC. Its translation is CASSYGQTGDPYEQYF.

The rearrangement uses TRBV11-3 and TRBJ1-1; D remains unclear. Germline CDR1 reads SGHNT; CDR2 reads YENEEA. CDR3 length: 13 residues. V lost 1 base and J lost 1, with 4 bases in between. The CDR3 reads CASSLAGNTEAFF. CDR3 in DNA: TGTGCCAGCAGCTTAGCAGGGAACACTGAAGCTTTCTTT.

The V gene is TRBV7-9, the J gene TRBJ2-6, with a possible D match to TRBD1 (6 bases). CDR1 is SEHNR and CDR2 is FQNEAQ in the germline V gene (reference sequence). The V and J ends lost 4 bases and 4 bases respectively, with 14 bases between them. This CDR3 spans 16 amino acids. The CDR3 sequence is CASSSPNRAGANVLTF. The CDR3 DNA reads TGTGCCAGCAGCTCCCCGAACAGGGCCGGGGCCAACGTCCTGACTTTC.

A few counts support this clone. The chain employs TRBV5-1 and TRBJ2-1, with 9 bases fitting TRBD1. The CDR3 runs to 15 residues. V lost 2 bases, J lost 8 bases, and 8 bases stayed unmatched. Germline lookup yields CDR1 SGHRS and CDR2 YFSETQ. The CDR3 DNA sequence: TGCGCCAGCAGCTTTTGGACCGGGACAGGGTATGAGCAGTTCTTC. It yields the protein CASSFWTGTGYEQFF.

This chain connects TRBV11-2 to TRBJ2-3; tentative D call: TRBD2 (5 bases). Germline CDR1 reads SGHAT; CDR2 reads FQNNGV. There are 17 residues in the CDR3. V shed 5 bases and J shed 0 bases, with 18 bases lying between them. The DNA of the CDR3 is TGTGCCAGCAGCCCGCCCAGAGGGCTTACTAGCACAGATACGCAGTATTTT. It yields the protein CASSPPRGLTSTDTQYF.

Written as DNA, the CDR3 is TGTGCCAGCAGCAAAGAGTACAGGGTGGAAAACACCATATATTTT. Translating gives CASSKEYRVENTIYF. This chain joins TRBV21-1 and TRBJ1-3; the table's TRBD1 call for D was not verified on the DNA. TRBV21-1 is listed as a pseudogene. The CDR3 has 15 amino acids.

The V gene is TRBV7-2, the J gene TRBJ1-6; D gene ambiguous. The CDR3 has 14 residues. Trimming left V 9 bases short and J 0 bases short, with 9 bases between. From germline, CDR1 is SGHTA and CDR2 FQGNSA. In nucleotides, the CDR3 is TGTGCCAGTCGAGGAGGCTCCTATAATTCACCCCTCCACTTT. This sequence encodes CASRGGSYNSPLHF. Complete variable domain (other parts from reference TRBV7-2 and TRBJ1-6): GAGVSQSPSNKVTEKGKDVELRCDPISGHTALYWYRQSLGQGLEFLIYFQGNSAPDKSGLPSDRFSAERTGGSVSTLTIQRTQQEDSAVYLCASRGGSYNSPLHFGNGTRLTVT.